This entry lists 30 T cell receptor beta chains sequenced from one sample in a study of shared clonotypes between healthy human individuals (TCRdb year 2020). Library preparation was by the immunoSEQ multiplex PCR assay. The table comes from immuneACCESS by way of TCRdb, which keeps in-frame sequences with V and J called. Part of the clones is missing from these tables; in studies checked, under half for an unresolved V gene and the rest for unknown reasons. The sample table contains roughly 2.5 million clones; only one count was recorded for roughly 92% of them. 0.11% to 0.15% of the sample is taken by the ten largest. The sample taken for sequencing was naive CD4+ T cells sorted from blood. Sample cell subset or site, as interpreted from the label and publication: CD45RA+ positively selected. Every receptor here comes from a man younger than 30 in good health.

The chain recombines TRBV7-9 with TRBJ2-5; TRBD2 matches 10 bases. Trimming took 0 bases from V and 4 from J; bases not matched to a gene: 2. Germline V lookup: CDR1 SEHNR, CDR2 FQNEAQ (reference sequence). This CDR3 comprises 15 residues. CDR3 nucleotides: TGTGCCAGCAGCTTAGCGCTAGCGGGGGTAGAGACCCAGTACTTC. Amino acid sequence: CASSLALAGVETQYF.

The chain joins TRBV5-6 to TRBJ2-1; 8 nucleotides line up with TRBD2. The junction had 16 bases not matched to a gene; V was cut back by 4 bases and J by 4 bases. Germline lookup yields CDR1 SGHDT and CDR2 YYEEEE. The CDR3 length is 18 residues. The CDR3 protein is CASSPRRAGELYYNEQFF. In DNA form, the CDR3 reads TGTGCCAGCAGCCCCCGGAGAGCGGGAGAGTTATATTACAATGAGCAGTTCTTC.

V gene TRBV7-3 combines with J gene TRBJ1-1; D not certain. Germline V lookup: CDR1 SGHTA, CDR2 FQGTGA. The CDR3 totals 13 residues. The germline V and J ends were trimmed by 2 bases and 0 bases, with 4 bases remaining between them. CDR3 bases: TGTGCCAGCAGCTTACAAGTGAACACTGAAGCTTTCTTT. It yields the protein CASSLQVNTEAFF.

This chain uses TRBV5-4 with TRBJ2-3; 9 nucleotides line up with TRBD2. CDR3 size: 16 residues. With 3 bases clipped from V and 3 bases from J, the junction kept 8 bases outside the gene matches. Looked up from germline, CDR1 is SGHNT and CDR2 is YYREEE (reference sequence). CDR3 coding DNA: TGTGCCAGCAGCTCTTTGGTAGCGGGAGCGACAGATACGCAGTATTTT. It encodes CASSSLVAGATDTQYF.

The V gene is TRBV18, the J gene TRBJ2-5; D not certain. Trimming stripped 2 bases from V and 3 bases from J, with 16 bases between. CDR3 length: 16 residues. Germline CDR1 KGHSH, CDR2 LQKENI. The CDR3 loop is CASSPVVGYPKETQYF. CDR3 in DNA: TGTGCCAGCTCACCAGTGGTAGGGTACCCGAAAGAGACCCAGTACTTC.

V and J are TRBV27 and TRBJ1-1; D gene uncertain. V lost 10 bases to trimming and J lost 0 bases, with 15 bases between them. There are 14 residues in the CDR3. Germline assignment: CDR1 MNHEY and CDR2 SMNVEV (reference sequence). The CDR3 here is CATRTNRMNTEAFF. DNA of the CDR3: TGTGCCACCCGAACCAACCGGATGAACACTGAAGCTTTCTTT.

This chain connects TRBV6-5 to TRBJ1-1, with a possible D match to TRBD1 (6 bases). V was pared by 7 bases and J by 4 bases, with 16 bases between. Germline V gene data show CDR1 as MNHEY and CDR2 as SVGAGI. The CDR3 spans 14 residues. The CDR3 region is CASKPTNRVTEAFF. CDR3 nucleotide sequence: TGTGCCAGCAAGCCCACAAACAGGGTCACTGAAGCTTTCTTT.

This chain uses TRBV6-5 with TRBJ2-7; the match to TRBD2 covers 13 bases. With V trimmed by 2 bases and J by 2 bases, 3 bases remained unmatched. CDR1 is MNHEY, CDR2 SVGAGI, per germline. CDR3 length equals 16 residues. The DNA for the CDR3 is TGTGCCAGCAGTTACGGGGGACTAGCGGGACCCTACGAGCAGTACTTC. Translated: CASSYGGLAGPYEQYF.

This clone has just one count. As DNA, the CDR3 is TGTGCCACCAGCAGGGGGGGACAGGGTTTCCCTAAGACCCAGTACTTC. It is translated as CATSRGGQGFPKTQYF. The chain has TRBV15 and TRBJ2-5; the match to TRBD1 covers 9 bases. The CDR3 contains 16 residues. Germline V CDR1 and CDR2: LNHNV, YYDKDF (reference sequence). V was clipped by 3 bases and J by 6 bases; unmatched bases: 11.

The rearrangement uses TRBV7-2 and TRBJ2-7, with 7 bases fitting TRBD2. V lost 1 base and J lost 2; bases outside the gene matches: 5. The V gene's germline CDR1 is SGHTA and CDR2 FQGNSA. This CDR3 is 15 amino acids long. CDR3 protein: CASSLGGGGPYEQYF. The CDR3 nucleotides read TGTGCCAGCAGCTTAGGAGGCGGGGGACCCTACGAGCAGTACTTC.

As for this clone: One junction end does not reproduce the germline sequence, and a read error may be involved. The genes are TRBV10-2 and TRBJ1-6; D gene uncertain. From germline, CDR1 is WSHSY and CDR2 SAAADI. This CDR3 is built from 13 residues. CDR3 nucleotides: TGCGCCAGCAGCTGGACGGATAATTCACCCTTCCACTTT. It codes for CASSWTDNSPFHF.

This sequence joins TRBV5-4 and TRBJ2-1; D gene uncertain. The V and J ends lost 0 bases and 10 bases respectively, with 11 bases between them. Germline V lookup: CDR1 SGHNT, CDR2 YYREEE (reference sequence). The CDR3 consists of 13 residues. Here the CDR3 DNA reads TGTGCCAGCAGCTTGGATATAAACTCCGAGCAGTTCTTC. Encoded protein: CASSLDINSEQFF.

V and J are TRBV5-6 and TRBJ2-5; TRBD1 aligns across 7 bases. The V segment lost 4 bases and the J segment 4 bases; nucleotides outside the gene matches: 4. The CDR3 length is 13 residues. CDR1 is SGHDT, CDR2 YYEEEE, per germline. The chain's CDR3 is CASSPWTGETQYF. The CDR3 nucleotides are TGTGCCAGCAGCCCCTGGACAGGAGAGACCCAGTACTTC.

The chain links TRBV18 to TRBJ1-1; D unresolved. Germline CDR1 KGHSH, CDR2 LQKENI. This CDR3 comprises 15 residues. Trimming stripped 5 bases from V and 2 bases from J, with 15 bases between. The CDR3 spells CASSSTSGLNTEAFF. The CDR3 DNA reads as TGTGCCAGCTCATCCACAAGTGGACTTAACACTGAAGCTTTCTTT.

The chain is built from TRBV7-9 and TRBJ2-7; D is perhaps TRBD1 (5 bases). The CDR3 is 15 residues long. Trimming stripped 2 bases from V and 5 bases from J, with 16 bases between. Germline CDR1 SEHNR, CDR2 FQNEAQ (reference sequence). In DNA, the CDR3 is TGTGCCAGCAGCTTAAATCTGGGGCGCATCCACGAGCAGTACTTC. It translates to CASSLNLGRIHEQYF.

The chain is built from TRBV7-9 and TRBJ2-7; 8 nucleotides align to TRBD2. Looked up from germline, CDR1 is SEHNR and CDR2 is FQNEAQ (reference sequence). Trimming cost V 5 bases and J 4 bases; bases outside gene matches: 10. The CDR3 extends over 15 amino acids. In nucleotides, the CDR3 is TGTGCCAGCAGCGCAGCCGGGCAGCGGGAGTACGAGCAGTACTTC. Translated: CASSAAGQREYEQYF.

V and J are TRBV30 and TRBJ1-4; a possible D gene is TRBD1 (5 bases). Between the trimmed V and J ends, which lost 0 bases and 4 bases, there was a span of 21 bases. CDR3 length equals 18 residues. Germline CDR1 reads GTSNPN; CDR2 reads SVGIG (reference sequence). In DNA form, the CDR3 reads TGTGCCTGGAGTGTTGTTCGGGGCTTTCCAAGGGGTAATGAAAAACTGTTTTTT. This translates into CAWSVVRGFPRGNEKLFF.

The chain is built from TRBV18 and TRBJ2-1; weak D call: TRBD2 (5 bases). Trimming took 4 bases from V and 5 from J, leaving 12 bases between them. The CDR3 contains 14 residues. Germline-derived CDR1 and CDR2 are KGHSH and LQKENI. The CDR3 DNA is TGTGCCAGCTCACGGGGAGTTGGGGACAATGAGCAGTTCTTC. Protein: CASSRGVGDNEQFF.

About this clone itself: A read error may explain this, as a much larger clone is one base away. The same CDR3 can be traced to other DNA sequences in this sample. The V gene is TRBV20-1, the J gene TRBJ1-1; D call uncertain. Germline V gene data show CDR1 as DFQATT and CDR2 as SNEGSKA (reference sequence). Trimming took 1 base from V and 4 from J, leaving 4 bases between them. CDR3 size: 11 residues. CDR3 DNA sequence: TGCAGTGCTAGAGGGAGCACTGAAGCTTTCTTT. It yields the protein CSARGSTEAFF.

A single count supports this clone. This rearrangement joins TRBV27 to TRBJ2-7; maybe TRBD1 (6 bases). With 2 bases removed from V and 3 bases from J, the gap between germline ends came to 14 bases. CDR1 and CDR2 (germline): MNHEY, SMNVEV (reference sequence). The CDR3 runs to 15 residues. This CDR3 reads CASSLGPGEIYEQYF. The CDR3, as DNA: TGTGCCAGCAGTTTAGGTCCAGGGGAAATCTACGAGCAGTACTTC.

V gene TRBV10-3 combines with J gene TRBJ2-7; TRBD1 aligns across 7 bases. With V trimmed by 11 bases and J by 2 bases, 9 bases remained unmatched. CDR3 length equals 13 residues. Germline loops: CDR1 ENHRY, CDR2 SYGVKD. DNA for the CDR3: TGTGCCGGGCACCGGGACAGAACCTACGAGCAGTACTTC. Residues: CAGHRDRTYEQYF.

The chain links TRBV5-1 to TRBJ2-1; 10 bases line up with TRBD2. The V gene's germline CDR1 is SGHRS and CDR2 YFSETQ. CDR3 length: 14 amino acids. Losses at the gene ends were 0 bases for V and 9 bases for J; bases not matched to a gene: 3. The CDR3 sequence: CASSLGTSGLEQFF. In nucleotides, the CDR3 is TGCGCCAGCAGCTTGGGGACTAGCGGTCTTGAGCAGTTCTTC.

The V gene is TRBV28, the J gene TRBJ2-7, with 10 bases that match TRBD1. V was clipped by 5 bases and J by 2 bases; unmatched bases: 9. Germline CDR1 is MDHEN and CDR2 is SYDVKM. This CDR3 is built from 16 residues. The CDR3 sequence: CASSPAGDRGTYEQYF. CDR3 DNA sequence: TGTGCCAGCAGTCCCGCCGGGGACAGGGGAACCTACGAGCAGTACTTC.

This clone appeared a few times. The identical CDR3 is also encoded by other nucleotide sequences in the sample. J is TRBJ2-3 and V is TRBV6-5; D remains unclear. CDR1 and CDR2 (germline): MNHEY, SVGAGI. The V end was cut by 4 bases, the J end by 4 bases, with 6 bases between. The CDR3 extends over 12 amino acids. The CDR3 protein is CASSSQADTQYF. The CDR3 region has the DNA TGTGCCAGCAGTTCGCAAGCAGATACGCAGTATTTT.

The V call is TRBV30, the J call TRBJ1-2, with 7 bases aligning to TRBD1. Germline values: CDR1 GTSNPN, CDR2 SVGIG (reference sequence). V lost 1 base, J lost 5 bases, and 7 bases stayed unmatched. This CDR3 comprises 14 residues. The CDR3 loop is CAWSGWGTEYGYTF. For the CDR3, the DNA is TGTGCCTGGAGTGGGTGGGGGACAGAGTATGGCTACACCTTC.

The chain uses TRBV4-1 and TRBJ2-7; the match to TRBD1 covers 9 bases. The CDR3 has 16 amino acids. V trimming: 1 base; J trimming: 0 bases; junction bases outside the gene matches: 4. CDR1 and CDR2 from the germline V gene are MGHRA and YSYEKL. The CDR3 DNA is TGCGCCAGCAGCCAAGTGGGACAGGGCATCTCCTACGAGCAGTACTTC. Its translation is CASSQVGQGISYEQYF.

This chain uses TRBV10-3 with TRBJ2-7; 15 nucleotides match TRBD2. Trimming cost V 3 bases and J 1 base; bases outside gene matches: 4. Germline assignment: CDR1 ENHRY and CDR2 SYGVKD. The CDR3 sequence is 17 residues long. CDR3 DNA: TGTGCCATCAGTGAAGGGACTAGCGGGAGGAGTTCCTACGAGCAGTACTTC. Amino acid sequence: CAISEGTSGRSSYEQYF.

The chain is built from TRBV6-6 and TRBJ1-4; 9 positions match TRBD1. After removal of 5 bases from V and 6 bases from J, the junction contained 4 bases not matched to a gene. Germline V CDR1 and CDR2: MNHNY, SVGAGI (reference sequence). The CDR3 has 14 amino acids. For the CDR3, the DNA is TGTGCCAGCAGTATCACAGGGGGCGATGAAAAACTGTTTTTT. Translation gives CASSITGGDEKLFF.

This chain uses TRBV9 with TRBJ2-7; D possibly corresponds to TRBD1 (5 bases). This CDR3 has 14 amino acids. V was shortened by 4 bases and J by 0 bases, with 11 bases between the two germline ends. From germline, CDR1 is SGDLS and CDR2 YYNGEE. CDR3 protein: CASSPRTHSYEQYF. The CDR3 DNA reads TGTGCCAGCAGCCCCCGGACACACTCCTACGAGCAGTACTTC.

The genes are TRBV9 and TRBJ2-1; perhaps TRBD2 as D (6 bases). The ends were cut back, 2 bases at V and 4 bases at J, with 13 bases in the middle. The CDR3 loop spans 15 amino acids. Germline values: CDR1 SGDLS, CDR2 YYNGEE. The CDR3 nucleotides read TGTGCCAGCAGCGTGCTTGGAGGGGCATACAATGAGCAGTTCTTC. It encodes CASSVLGGAYNEQFF.